This T cell receptor beta chain was captured by sequencing in a study of T cells in Graves' hyperthyroidism and ophthalmopathy. Background on the study: Upon initial diagnosis and before any treatment, peripheral blood was collected.

RNA transcripts served as the template for amplifying TCR beta CDR3 regions. Initially, a first-round RT-PCR of the TCR CDR3 employed the HTBI primer set. TCRdb reprocessed the multiplex PCR reads via MiXCR and lists one record per CDR3 protein. The sample contains roughly 38,000 distinct CDR3 sequences, about 50% of which appear only once. Any symptoms of ophthalmopathy came after the first hyperthyroidism diagnosis, from which the blood sample dates. V shed 8 bases and J 5 bases; nucleotides not matched to a gene: 5. Per germline, CDR1 SEHNR and CDR2 FQNEAQ (reference sequence). The CDR3 is 14 amino acids.

The sequence was obtained from a woman between 45 and 65 years old with Graves' hyperthyroidism that later progressed to Graves' ophthalmopathy. The genes are TRBV7-9 and TRBJ2-3, with TRBD2 matching over 12 bases. Specimen: blood. CDR3 sequence (DNA): TGTGCCAGCGGCCGACTAGCGGGAGTAGATACGCAGTATTTT. It translates to CASGRLAGVDTQYF. Full variable domain (outside the CDR3, taken from reference TRBV7-9 and TRBJ2-3): DTGVSQNPRHKITKRGQNVTFRCDPISEHNRLYWYRQTLGQGPEFLTYFQNEAQLEKSRLLSDRFSAERPKGSFSTLEIQRTEQGDSAMYLCASGRLAGVDTQYFGPGTRLTVL.